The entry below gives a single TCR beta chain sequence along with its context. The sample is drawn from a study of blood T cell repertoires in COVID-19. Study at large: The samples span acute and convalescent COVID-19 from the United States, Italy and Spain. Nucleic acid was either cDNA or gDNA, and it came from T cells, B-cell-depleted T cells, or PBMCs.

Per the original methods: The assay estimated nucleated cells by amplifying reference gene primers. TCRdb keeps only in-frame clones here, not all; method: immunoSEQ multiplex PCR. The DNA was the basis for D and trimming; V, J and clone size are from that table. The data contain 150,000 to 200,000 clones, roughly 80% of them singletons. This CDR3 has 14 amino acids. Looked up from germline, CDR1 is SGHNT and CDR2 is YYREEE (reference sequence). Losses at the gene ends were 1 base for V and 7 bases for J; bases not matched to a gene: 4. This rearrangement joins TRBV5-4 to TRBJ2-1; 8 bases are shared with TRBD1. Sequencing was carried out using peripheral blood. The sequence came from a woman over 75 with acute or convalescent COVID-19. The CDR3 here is CASSLNRGKNEQFF. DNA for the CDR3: TGTGCCAGCAGCTTGAACAGGGGGAAGAATGAGCAGTTCTTC.